The T cell receptor beta chain under discussion was sequenced for a study of cytomegalovirus exposure and HLA in healthy donors. Germline V lookup: CDR1 MDHEN, CDR2 SYDVKM. Trimming at V came to 9 bases and at J to 6 bases, leaving 5 bases not matched to a gene. CDR3 length: 12 amino acids. Researchers ran the PCR with 60 Vbeta and 13 Jbeta primers. Measured with immunoSEQ multiplex PCR; TCRdb has only the in-frame clones, and not every one. This sample's clone table lists under 100,000 clones. The clonotype originates from a woman aged 25 to 39 in good health and CMV-seronegative. This chain joins TRBV28 and TRBJ1-5; TRBD1 agrees at 7 bases. Sequenced sample: PBMCs. CDR3 amino acids: CASTGESQPQHF. The CDR3, as DNA: TGTGCCAGTACAGGGGAGAGTCAGCCCCAGCATTTT.